The 27 T cell receptor beta chains given below trace back to one sample, sequenced in a study of identical twins. A single record per CDR3 protein comes from TCRdb applying MiXCR to the 5' RACE reads. The sample includes about 810,000 distinct CDR3 sequences, roughly an eighth of them seen just once. This sample was shared with a second study, whose subject was yellow fever vaccine responses in identical twins.

Material for sequencing was PBMCs. All receptors come from a woman between 18 and 29 years old in good health.

This clonotype was seen only a few times. This chain links TRBV20-1 with TRBJ2-5, with TRBD2 as a possible D gene (7 bases). The CDR3 is 14 amino acids. Germline values: CDR1 DFQATT, CDR2 SNEGSKA (reference sequence). The V gene lost 8 bases and the J gene lost 5 bases, with 21 bases spanning the gap. The CDR3 DNA sequence: TGCAGTACGCCGAAAGGGGGGGCCTCCGAGACCCAGTACTTC. Protein: CSTPKGGASETQYF.

This clonotype appeared many times. The chain links TRBV5-1 to TRBJ2-3; no definite D call. This CDR3 is 15 amino acids long. In germline, CDR1 is SGHRS, CDR2 YFSETQ. Trimming took 0 bases from V and 0 from J, leaving 8 bases between them. CDR3 loop: CASSLAETSTDTQYF. The CDR3 DNA is TGCGCCAGCAGCTTGGCAGAAACTAGCACAGATACGCAGTATTTT.

The chain employs TRBV5-6 and TRBJ2-2; 10 bases fit TRBD2. J was trimmed by 0 bases and V by 0 bases; bases with no gene match: 8. The germline V gene has CDR1 SGHDT and CDR2 YYEEEE. The CDR3 covers 19 residues. This chain's CDR3 is CASSLVTSGENPNTGELFF. As DNA, the CDR3 is TGTGCCAGCAGCTTGGTTACTAGCGGGGAAAATCCGAACACCGGGGAGCTGTTTTTT. Filled out from reference TRBV5-6 and TRBJ2-2, the complete variable domain reads DAGVTQSPTHLIKTRGQQVTLRCSPKSGHDTVSWYQQALGQGPQFIFQYYEEEERQRGNFPDRFSGHQFPNYSSELNVNALLLGDSALYLCASSLVTSGENPNTGELFFGEGSRLTVL.

This clonotype was seen ten or more times. This chain uses TRBV12-3 or TRBV12-4 with TRBJ2-5; the D is unclear. The CDR3 loop spans 13 amino acids. V was cut by 3 bases and J by 4 bases, with 9 bases left in between. The chain's CDR3 is CASSFYGPETQYF. CDR3 bases: TGTGCCAGCAGTTTTTACGGTCCAGAGACCCAGTACTTC.

A few counts support this clonotype. The rearrangement joins TRBV12-3 or TRBV12-4 to TRBJ2-2; the match to TRBD1 covers 7 bases. V shed 7 bases, J shed 7 bases, and the junction held 9 bases outside the gene matches. The CDR3 totals 14 residues. The CDR3 DNA sequence: TGTGCCAGCAACCCGACAGGGTATGGCGGGGAGCTGTTTTTT. Protein sequence: CASNPTGYGGELFF.

This rearrangement joins TRBV6-5 to TRBJ2-2; maybe TRBD2 (5 bases). Looked up from germline, CDR1 is MNHEY and CDR2 is SVGAGI. This CDR3 is 13 amino acids long. V was pared by 0 bases and J by 14 bases, with 13 bases between. CDR3 DNA: TGTGCCAGCAGTTACTCGGAGAGGGATAGCCTGTTTTTT. Its protein product is CASSYSERDSLFF.

The CDR3 bases are TGTGCCAGCAGGCACTCACAGGGCAGGAATGAGCAGTTCTTC. Amino acids: CASRHSQGRNEQFF. This chain uses TRBV7-8 with TRBJ2-1; D might be TRBD1 (6 bases). CDR3 size: 14 residues. V lost 6 bases and J lost 7, with 16 bases in between. CDR1 and CDR2 (germline): SGHVS, FQNEAQ.

This clonotype has just a few counts. The chain carries TRBV4-2 and TRBJ2-2; the D call may be TRBD1 or TRBD2 (5 bases each). The CDR3 runs to 15 residues. In germline, CDR1 is LGHNA, CDR2 YNFKEQ. With 4 bases removed from V and 4 bases from J, the gap between germline ends came to 13 bases. CDR3: CASSPRDLRTGELFF. The CDR3 DNA reads as TGTGCCAGCAGCCCCAGGGACCTACGCACCGGGGAGCTGTTTTTT.

Only a few counts were recorded for this clonotype. The chain carries TRBV7-3 and TRBJ2-1; 10 nucleotides align to TRBD2. Germline CDR1 reads SGHTA; CDR2 reads FQGTGA. Germline trimming cut 5 bases from V and 0 bases from J; bases unmatched to any gene: 10. The CDR3 sequence is 18 residues long. The CDR3 bases are TGTGCCAGCAGCCCCCAGAGGACTAGCGGAAGCTCCTACAATGAGCAGTTCTTC. It is translated as CASSPQRTSGSSYNEQFF.

This chain connects TRBV12-3 or TRBV12-4 to TRBJ2-7; perhaps TRBD1 as D (6 bases). CDR3 length: 15 amino acids. V was shortened by 6 bases and J by 7 bases, with 22 bases between the two germline ends. The CDR3 sequence: CASSLQAGAVFEQYF. The DNA for the CDR3 is TGTGCCAGCAGCCTCCAGGCAGGGGCCGTTTTTGAGCAGTACTTC.

The chain links TRBV19 to TRBJ1-6; D unresolved. This CDR3 contains 14 residues. The V end lost 3 bases, the J end lost 5 bases, and 8 bases lay between the germline ends. Germline CDR1 and CDR2: LNHDA and SQIVND (reference sequence). CDR3 sequence: CASSISGNNSPLHF. CDR3 coding DNA: TGTGCCAGTAGTATCAGTGGGAATAATTCACCCCTCCACTTT.

The chain employs TRBV12-3 or TRBV12-4 and TRBJ1-2; D may be TRBD1 (5 bases). V was clipped by 5 bases and J by 2 bases, with 18 bases between them. The CDR3 has 16 amino acids. The CDR3 is CASSPGRGFMNYGYTF. CDR3 bases: TGTGCCAGCAGTCCCGGTCGGGGCTTTATGAACTATGGCTACACCTTC.

The J gene is TRBJ2-7, the V gene TRBV10-3; 7 nucleotides match TRBD1. V was clipped by 4 bases and J by 3 bases; unmatched bases: 15. Looked up from germline, CDR1 is ENHRY and CDR2 is SYGVKD. This CDR3 spans 17 amino acids. CDR3 loop: CAISVGPGTEDFYEQYF. The CDR3 coding sequence is TGTGCCATCAGTGTGGGACCCGGGACAGAGGACTTCTACGAGCAGTACTTC.

This clonotype was detected only a few times. The rearrangement links TRBV3-1 to TRBJ2-7; TRBD2 aligns across 15 bases. The CDR3 consists of 19 residues. J was trimmed by 0 bases and V by 0 bases; bases with no gene match: 6. Germline assignment: CDR1 LGHDT and CDR2 YNNKEL (reference sequence). Here the CDR3 DNA reads TGTGCCAGCAGCCAAGATAGGGGGACTAGCGGGAGGAGCTCCTACGAGCAGTACTTC. Amino acid sequence: CASSQDRGTSGRSSYEQYF.

This clonotype was seen a handful of times. The chain has TRBV6-1 and TRBJ2-6, with 9 bases aligning to TRBD1. The CDR3 is 18 amino acids. Germline CDR1 MNHNS, CDR2 SASEGT. Trimming at V came to 4 bases and at J to 4 bases, leaving 11 bases not matched to a gene. In DNA, the CDR3 is TGTGCCAGCAGTGCAAACAGGGGGCGAGACCCCGGGGCCAACGTCCTGACTTTC. It translates to CASSANRGRDPGANVLTF.

V is TRBV5-6 and J is TRBJ2-7; 8 bases line up with TRBD1. Germline V gene sequence: CDR1 SGHDT, CDR2 YYEEEE. The CDR3 length is 15 residues. The trim removed 0 bases at V and 6 bases at J, leaving 8 bases unmatched. CDR3 bases: TGTGCCAGCAGCTTGGGGGGGGCAGGGGGCCGCGAGCAGTACGTC. Translation: CASSLGGAGGREQYV.

The chain links TRBV3-1 to TRBJ1-4; possible D gene TRBD1, 6 bases. The CDR3 totals 16 residues. The germline gives CDR1 LGHDT, CDR2 YNNKEL (reference sequence). V was cut by 0 bases and J by 7 bases, with 15 bases left in between. Written as DNA, the CDR3 is TGTGCCAGCAGCCAAGATCTGACAGGCTTTGTTGAAAAACTGTTTTTT. Amino acids: CASSQDLTGFVEKLFF. Full variable domain (remainder filled in from reference TRBV3-1 and TRBJ1-4): DTAVSQTPKYLVTQMGNDKSIKCEQNLGHDTMYWYKQDSKKFLKIMFSYNNKELIINETVPNRFSPKSPDKAHLNLHINSLELGDSAVYFCASSQDLTGFVEKLFFGSGTQLSVL.

This clonotype was found a few times. The genes are TRBV11-1 and TRBJ2-6, with TRBD1 identical over 7 bases. This CDR3 comprises 16 residues. Germline assignment: CDR1 SGHAT and CDR2 FQDESV (reference sequence). Trimming cost V 5 bases and J 2 bases; bases outside gene matches: 6. The CDR3 loop is CASSTATGAGANVLTF. For the CDR3, the DNA is TGTGCCAGCAGCACCGCTACAGGGGCTGGGGCCAACGTCCTGACTTTC.

In its sample, this clonotype was seen a few times. V and J are TRBV5-1 and TRBJ2-5; 7 bases align to TRBD1. Germline V gene lookup returns CDR1 SGHRS and CDR2 YFSETQ. The CDR3 covers 13 residues. V trimming: 5 bases; J trimming: 5 bases; junction bases outside the gene matches: 6. The CDR3 DNA is TGCGCCAGCAGACCAGGGACAGAGGAGACCCAGTACTTC. As protein: CASRPGTEETQYF.

This clonotype has just a few counts. The chain employs TRBV28 and TRBJ2-3; the D is unclear. This CDR3 has 15 residues. CDR1 is MDHEN, CDR2 SYDVKM, per germline. Between the trimmed V and J ends, which lost 6 bases and 4 bases, there was a span of 17 bases. In DNA form, the CDR3 reads TGTGCCAGCAGCAAAGCCAGGACCTCTTCAGATACGCAGTATTTT. It specifies CASSKARTSSDTQYF.

J is TRBJ2-2 and V is TRBV5-1; 7 positions agree with TRBD1. The ends lost 1 base at V and 5 bases at J; junction bases unmatched: 14. Germline CDR1 reads SGHRS; CDR2 reads YFSETQ. The length of the CDR3 is 18 residues. In DNA, the CDR3 is TGCGCCAGCAGCTTGCCGGGACAGCTGGGCGGTGATACCGGGGAGCTGTTTTTT. Translation: CASSLPGQLGGDTGELFF.

This clonotype came up many times. This CDR3 reads CASILSGGTNEKLFF. CDR3 bases: TGTGCCAGCATCCTATCGGGGGGGACTAATGAAAAACTGTTTTTT. This chain links TRBV7-9 with TRBJ1-4, with D possibly matching TRBD1 (5 bases). The V and J ends lost 7 bases and 2 bases respectively, with 14 bases between them. There are 15 residues in the CDR3. Germline V gives CDR1 SEHNR, CDR2 FQNEAQ (reference sequence).

J is TRBJ1-6 and V is TRBV7-9; D is possibly TRBD1 (6 bases). Trimming cost V 5 bases and J 6 bases, with 11 bases left between them. The CDR3 consists of 14 residues. Germline V gives CDR1 SEHNR, CDR2 FQNEAQ (reference sequence). In DNA, the CDR3 is TGTGCCAGCAGCCCAGACAGGATTAATTCACCCCTCCACTTT. Translation: CASSPDRINSPLHF. The full variable domain, its missing parts supplied by reference TRBV7-9 and TRBJ1-6, is DTGVSQNPRHKITKRGQNVTFRCDPISEHNRLYWYRQTLGQGPEFLTYFQNEAQLEKSRLLSDRFSAERPKGSFSTLEIQRTEQGDSAMYLCASSPDRINSPLHFGNGTRLTVT.

This clonotype appeared once. The chain combines TRBV3-1 with TRBJ2-5; 8 positions match TRBD1. Germline V CDR1 and CDR2: LGHDT, YNNKEL (reference sequence). Germline trimming cut 4 bases from V and 5 bases from J; bases unmatched to any gene: 12. CDR3 length equals 16 residues. The CDR3 is CASSPRDRGALETQYF. As DNA, the CDR3 is TGTGCCAGCAGCCCAAGAGACAGGGGCGCATTGGAGACCCAGTACTTC.

The rearrangement joins TRBV20-1 to TRBJ2-5; 7 bases line up with TRBD2. CDR1 and CDR2 (germline): DFQATT, SNEGSKA (reference sequence). This CDR3 region has 14 residues. The trim removed 3 bases at V and 5 bases at J, leaving 9 bases unmatched. CDR3 region: CSASVAGEGETQYF. The DNA for the CDR3 is TGCAGTGCTAGTGTTGCGGGAGAGGGGGAGACCCAGTACTTC.

This clonotype showed up just a few times. V usage is TRBV28 and J usage is TRBJ2-3; tentative D call: TRBD2 (6 bases). The germline V gene has CDR1 MDHEN and CDR2 SYDVKM. Trimming removed 4 bases at V and 8 bases at J, with 16 bases between. CDR3 size: 14 residues. DNA of the CDR3: TGTGCCAGCAGTTCGACTAGACCCAGGGTTACGCAGTATTTT. This translates into CASSSTRPRVTQYF.

This clonotype has more than one count but fewer than ten. This chain links TRBV28 with TRBJ2-7; a weak D match, TRBD1 (6 bases). Trimming shortened V by 8 bases and J by 3 bases, and 14 bases separated the two germline ends. Germline CDR1 is MDHEN and CDR2 is SYDVKM. There are 13 residues in the CDR3. The CDR3 protein is CASWGPLNYEQYF. CDR3 DNA: TGTGCCAGCTGGGGGCCGCTGAACTACGAGCAGTACTTC.